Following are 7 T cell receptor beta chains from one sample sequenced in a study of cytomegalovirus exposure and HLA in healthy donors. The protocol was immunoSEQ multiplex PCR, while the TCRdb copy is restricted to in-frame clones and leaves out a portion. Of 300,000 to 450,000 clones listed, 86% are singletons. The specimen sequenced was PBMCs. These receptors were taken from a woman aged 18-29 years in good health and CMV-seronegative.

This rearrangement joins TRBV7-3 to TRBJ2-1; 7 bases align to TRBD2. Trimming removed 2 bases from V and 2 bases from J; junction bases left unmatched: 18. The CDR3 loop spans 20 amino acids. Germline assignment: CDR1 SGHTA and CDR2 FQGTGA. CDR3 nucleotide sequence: TGTGCCAGCAGCTTATACGCCGGCGTCGGGGTGGGAGGGGCCTACAATGAGCAGTTCTTC. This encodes CASSLYAGVGVGGAYNEQFF.

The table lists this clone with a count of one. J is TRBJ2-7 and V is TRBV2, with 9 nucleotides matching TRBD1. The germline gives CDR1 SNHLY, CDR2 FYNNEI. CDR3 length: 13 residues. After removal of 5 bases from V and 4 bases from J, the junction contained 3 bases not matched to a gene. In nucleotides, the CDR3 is TGTGCCAGCAGTCCCGGGACAGGGTACGAGCAGTACTTC. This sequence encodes CASSPGTGYEQYF.

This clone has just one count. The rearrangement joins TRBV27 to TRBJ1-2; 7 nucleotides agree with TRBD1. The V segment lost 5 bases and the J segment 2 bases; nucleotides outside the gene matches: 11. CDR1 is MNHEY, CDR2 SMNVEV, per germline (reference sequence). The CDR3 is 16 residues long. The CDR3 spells CASSGLPGQPNYGYTF. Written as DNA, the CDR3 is TGTGCCAGCAGTGGACTCCCGGGACAGCCCAACTATGGCTACACCTTC.

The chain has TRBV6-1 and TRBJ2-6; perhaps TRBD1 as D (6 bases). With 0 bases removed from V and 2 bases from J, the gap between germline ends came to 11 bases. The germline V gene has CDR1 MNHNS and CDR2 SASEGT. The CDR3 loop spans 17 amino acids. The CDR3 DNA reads TGTGCCAGCAGTGAAGCTCCAGGGGACACTGGGGCCAACGTCCTGACTTTC. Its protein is CASSEAPGDTGANVLTF.

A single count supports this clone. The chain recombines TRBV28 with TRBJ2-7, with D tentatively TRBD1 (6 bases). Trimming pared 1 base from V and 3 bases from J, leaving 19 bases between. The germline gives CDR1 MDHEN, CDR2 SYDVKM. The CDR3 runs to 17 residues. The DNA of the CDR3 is TGTGCCAGCAGTTTATCCCATTCACAGGGATTCCTCTACGAGCAGTACTTC. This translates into CASSLSHSQGFLYEQYF.

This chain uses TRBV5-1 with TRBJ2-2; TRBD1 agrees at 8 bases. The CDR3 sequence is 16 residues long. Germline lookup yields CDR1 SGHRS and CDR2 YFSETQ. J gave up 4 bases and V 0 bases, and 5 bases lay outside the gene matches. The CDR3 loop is CASSLGWTGPTGELFF. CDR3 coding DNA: TGCGCCAGCAGCTTGGGCTGGACAGGGCCCACCGGGGAGCTGTTTTTT. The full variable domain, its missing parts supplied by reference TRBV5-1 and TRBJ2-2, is KAGVTQTPRYLIKTRGQQVTLSCSPISGHRSVSWYQQTPGQGLQFLFEYFSETQRNKGNFPGRFSGRQFSNSRSEMNVSTLELGDSALYLCASSLGWTGPTGELFFGEGSRLTVL.

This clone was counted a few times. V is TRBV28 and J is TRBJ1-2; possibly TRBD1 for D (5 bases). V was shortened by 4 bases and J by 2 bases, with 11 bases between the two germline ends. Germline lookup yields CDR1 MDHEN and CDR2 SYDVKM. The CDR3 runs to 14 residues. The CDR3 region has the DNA TGTGCCAGCAGTTGGGGGGGGACCAACTATGGCTACACCTTC. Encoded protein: CASSWGGTNYGYTF.